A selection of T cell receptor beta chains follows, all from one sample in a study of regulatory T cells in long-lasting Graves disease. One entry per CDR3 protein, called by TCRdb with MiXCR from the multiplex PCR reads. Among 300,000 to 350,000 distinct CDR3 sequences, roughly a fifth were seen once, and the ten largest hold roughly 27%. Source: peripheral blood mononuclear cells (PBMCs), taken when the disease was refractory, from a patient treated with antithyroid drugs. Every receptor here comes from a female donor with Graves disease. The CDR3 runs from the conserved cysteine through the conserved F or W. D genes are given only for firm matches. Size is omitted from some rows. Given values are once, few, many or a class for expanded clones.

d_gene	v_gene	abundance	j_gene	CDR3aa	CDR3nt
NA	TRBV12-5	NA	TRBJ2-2	CASGRRMAGVTGELFF	TGTGCTAGTGGCCGTCGGATGGCAGGGGTGACCGGGGAGCTGTTTTTT
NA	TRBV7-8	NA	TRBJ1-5	CASSVYRVRGNQPQHF	TGTGCCAGCAGCGTCTACAGGGTCAGGGGCAATCAGCCCCAGCATTTT
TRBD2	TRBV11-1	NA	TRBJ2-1	CASSLAGLAGGVGNEQFF	TGTGCCAGCAGCTTAGCCGGACTAGCGGGAGGGGTTGGTAATGAGCAGTTCTTC
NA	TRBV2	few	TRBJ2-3	CATPGEADSSTDTQYF	TGTGCCACCCCAGGGGAGGCGGATTCTAGCACAGATACGCAGTATTTT
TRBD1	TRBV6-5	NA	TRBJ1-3	CASSYTSTQGVSGTTIYF	TGTGCCAGCAGTTACACTAGCACACAGGGGGTCTCTGGAACCACCATATATTTT
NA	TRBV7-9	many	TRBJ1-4	CASSFPGANEKLFF	TGTGCCAGCAGCTTCCCCGGGGCTAATGAAAAACTGTTTTTT
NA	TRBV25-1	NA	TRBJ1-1	CASRTGSEAFF	TGTGCCAGCAGAACGGGGTCTGAAGCTTTCTTT
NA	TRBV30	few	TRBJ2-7	CAWRSGLSDEQYF	TGTGCCTGGAGATCGGGTTTGAGCGACGAGCAGTACTTC
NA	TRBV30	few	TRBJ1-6	CAWSRADYSPLHF	TGTGCCTGGAGCAGGGCGGATTATTCACCCCTCCACTTT
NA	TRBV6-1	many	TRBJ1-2	CASSEGLQFYGYTF	TGTGCCAGCAGTGAAGGGTTACAGTTCTATGGCTACACCTTC
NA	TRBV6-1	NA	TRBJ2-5	CASSTPRELQETQYF	TGTGCCAGCAGTACACCCAGGGAGCTACAGGAGACCCAGTACTTC
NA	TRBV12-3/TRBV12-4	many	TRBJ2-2	CASRPHYTGELFF	TGTGCCAGCAGGCCTCATTACACCGGGGAGCTGTTTTTT
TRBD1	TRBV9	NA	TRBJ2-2	CASSVGDSLTNTGELFF	TGTGCCAGCAGCGTGGGGGACAGCCTTACGAACACCGGGGAGCTGTTTTTT
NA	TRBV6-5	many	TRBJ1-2	CASSYRAPDRIRNYGYTF	TGTGCCAGCAGTTACCGCGCCCCAGACAGGATACGAAACTATGGCTACACCTTC
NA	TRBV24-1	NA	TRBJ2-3	CATSAQTDTQYF	TGTGCCACCAGTGCCCAGACAGATACGCAGTATTTT
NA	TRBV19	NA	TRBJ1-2	CASSTETETKFYGYTF	TGTGCCAGTAGTACCGAGACAGAAACGAAATTCTATGGCTACACCTTC
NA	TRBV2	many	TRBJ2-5	CASSLGGPGETQYF	TGTGCCAGCAGTCTCGGAGGTCCGGGAGAGACCCAGTACTTC
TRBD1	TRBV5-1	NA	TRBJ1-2	CASSSGDSLGYTF	TGCGCCAGCAGCTCCGGGGACAGCTTGGGCTACACCTTC
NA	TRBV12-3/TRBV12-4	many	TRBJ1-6	CASSLQSTFGSPLHF	TGTGCCAGCAGTTTGCAGTCAACATTTGGGTCACCCCTCCACTTT
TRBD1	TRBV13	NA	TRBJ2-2	CASSYADRERPTGELFF	TGTGCCAGCAGCTACGCGGACAGGGAGAGACCCACCGGGGAGCTGTTTTTT
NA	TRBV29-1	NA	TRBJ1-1	CSVEGGQQAFF	TGCAGCGTTGAAGGGGGTCAGCAAGCTTTCTTT
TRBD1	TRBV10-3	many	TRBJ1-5	CAISGDRDQPQHF	TGTGCCATCAGTGGGGACAGGGATCAGCCCCAGCATTTT
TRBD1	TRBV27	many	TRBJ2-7	CASSLRGQGYEQYF	TGTGCCAGCAGTTTACGAGGACAGGGCTACGAGCAGTACTTC
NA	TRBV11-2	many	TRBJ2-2	CASSNWGLISGELFF	TGTGCCAGCAGCAACTGGGGCCTAATATCCGGGGAGCTGTTTTTT
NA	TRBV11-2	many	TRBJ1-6	CASSFLGLYSPLHF	TGTGCCAGCAGCTTCCTGGGGCTGTATTCACCCCTCCACTTT
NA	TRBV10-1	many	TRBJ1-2	CASSQTNYGYTF	TGCGCCAGCAGCCAGACGAACTATGGCTACACCTTC
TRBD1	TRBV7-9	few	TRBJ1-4	CASSVLTGTGKRTNEKLFF	TGTGCCAGCAGCGTACTTACCGGGACAGGGAAACGGACTAATGAAAAACTGTTTTTT
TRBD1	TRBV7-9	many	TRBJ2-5	CASSSGQGGRETQYF	TGTGCCAGCAGCTCCGGACAGGGAGGACGAGAGACCCAGTACTTC
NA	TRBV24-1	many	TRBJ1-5	CATSDLQVAPPNQPQHF	TGTGCCACCAGTGATTTGCAGGTGGCTCCTCCTAATCAGCCCCAGCATTTT
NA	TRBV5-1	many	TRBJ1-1	CASSLGELGTEAFF	TGCGCCAGCAGCTTGGGGGAGTTGGGCACTGAAGCTTTCTTT
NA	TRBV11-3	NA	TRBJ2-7	CASSPDGIYYEQYF	TGTGCCAGCAGCCCGGACGGGATTTACTACGAGCAGTACTTC
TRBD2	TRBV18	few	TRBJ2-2	CASSLLTGTRTGELFF	TGTGCCAGCTCACTGTTAACCGGGACTAGGACCGGGGAGCTGTTTTTT
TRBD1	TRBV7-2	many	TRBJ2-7	CASSKGANSYEQYF	TGTGCCAGCAGCAAGGGGGCTAACTCCTACGAGCAGTACTTC
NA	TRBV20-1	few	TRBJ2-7	CSARDTRERDEQYF	TGCAGTGCTAGAGATACCCGGGAGAGGGACGAGCAGTACTTC